These T cell receptor beta chains were read from a single sample in a study of cytomegalovirus exposure and HLA in healthy donors. Profiling relied on immunoSEQ multiplex PCR, and the TCRdb table lists in-frame clones only, not all of them. The repertoire consists of 130,000 to 150,000 clones, with over 80% occurring once and the leading ten covering less than 7%. Input material: PBMCs. The source of these receptors is a woman aged 30 to 39 in good health and CMV-seropositive. The CDR3 runs from the conserved cysteine through the conserved F or W. A D gene is named only where the DNA matches it firmly. For some rows the clone size is stated as once, few or many, or as a class when expanded; others skip it.

clone_size	v_call	d_call	j_call	cdr3_aa	cdr3_nt
NA	TRBV27	NA	TRBJ2-7	CASSFGPSFVQYF	TGTGCCAGCAGTTTCGGTCCATCATTCGTGCAGTACTTC
NA	TRBV2	TRBD2	TRBJ2-7	CASSENRAGGRGEQYF	TGTGCCAGCAGTGAAAACCGAGCGGGAGGACGAGGCGAGCAGTACTTC
once	TRBV19	NA	TRBJ1-4	CASSTLAGSHEKLFF	TGTGCCAGTAGTACTCTGGCAGGTTCCCATGAAAAACTGTTTTTT
NA	TRBV2	TRBD1	TRBJ1-4	CATTGGTNEKLFF	TGTGCCACTACAGGGGGAACTAATGAAAAACTGTTTTTT
NA	TRBV2	NA	TRBJ1-2	CASSALRTGGYTF	TGTGCCAGCAGTGCATTAAGGACGGGAGGCTACACCTTC
NA	TRBV28	TRBD2	TRBJ2-1	CASRGSGRALDEQFF	TGTGCCAGCAGGGGTAGCGGGAGGGCCTTGGATGAGCAGTTCTTC
NA	TRBV4-1	NA	TRBJ2-5	CASSRIQGTRMEETQYF	TGCGCCAGCAGTCGGATCCAGGGCACCCGCATGGAAGAGACCCAGTACTTC
NA	TRBV9	NA	TRBJ2-1	CASSLDGSSYNEQFF	TGTGCCAGCAGCCTTGACGGGAGCTCCTACAATGAGCAGTTCTTC
NA	TRBV5-1	TRBD1	TRBJ1-4	CASSLGAGGLGNEKLFF	TGCGCCAGCAGCTTGGGCGCAGGGGGCTTGGGTAATGAAAAACTGTTTTTT
few	TRBV11-2	NA	TRBJ2-3	CASSGGALVRDTQYF	TGTGCCAGCAGCGGGGGGGCCTTGGTGCGAGATACGCAGTATTTT
NA	TRBV7-3	NA	TRBJ1-5	CASTEGSRNQPQHF	TGTGCCAGCACAGAGGGTTCGCGCAATCAGCCCCAGCATTTT
NA	TRBV10-1	NA	TRBJ2-1	CASSDPHRPADEQFF	TGCGCCAGCAGTGACCCTCACAGACCAGCTGATGAGCAGTTCTTC
NA	TRBV7-9	TRBD2	TRBJ2-7	CASSVGLAVYEQYF	TGTGCCAGCAGCGTGGGACTAGCGGTCTACGAGCAGTACTTC
NA	TRBV20-1	NA	TRBJ2-5	CSAEPRETQYF	TGCAGTGCTGAACCTAGAGAGACCCAGTACTTC
NA	TRBV7-9	TRBD1	TRBJ1-4	CASSYNTGVMGKLFF	TGTGCCAGCAGCTATAATACAGGGGTTATGGGAAAACTGTTTTTT
NA	TRBV7-9	NA	TRBJ1-2	CASTRGNYGYTF	TGTGCCAGCACTCGGGGGAACTATGGCTACACCTTC
NA	TRBV28	TRBD2	TRBJ2-3	CASSPGRQDTQYF	TGTGCCAGCAGTCCCGGGAGGCAGGATACGCAGTATTTT
NA	TRBV28	TRBD1	TRBJ2-4	CASSSAGGTKNIQYF	TGTGCCAGCAGTTCGGCAGGGGGTACCAAAAACATTCAGTACTTC
NA	TRBV4-1	NA	TRBJ2-1	CASSQLRGWGNEQFF	TGCGCCAGCAGCCAGCTCAGGGGATGGGGCAATGAGCAGTTCTTC
NA	TRBV5-4	TRBD1	TRBJ2-5	CASSLGTGEETQYF	TGTGCCAGCAGCTTGGGGACAGGGGAAGAGACCCAGTACTTC
NA	TRBV18	NA	TRBJ1-2	CASSPGFNRYNGYTF	TGTGCCAGCTCACCTGGATTTAACAGGTATAACGGCTACACCTTC
NA	TRBV2	NA	TRBJ2-1	CASSFREAHNEQFF	TGTGCCAGCAGTTTCCGGGAAGCCCACAATGAGCAGTTCTTC
NA	TRBV28	NA	TRBJ1-1	CASSPPQGIREGETEAFF	TGTGCCAGCAGTCCCCCCCAGGGGATCCGGGAGGGAGAGACTGAAGCTTTCTTT
NA	TRBV4-1	TRBD2	TRBJ2-7	CASSQGPSGVGRGREQYF	TGCGCCAGCAGCCAAGGTCCTAGCGGGGTTGGCCGGGGACGGGAGCAGTACTTC
NA	TRBV28	TRBD1	TRBJ2-3	CASSTGTGSTDTQYF	TGTGCCAGCAGTACCGGGACAGGGTCCACAGATACGCAGTATTTT
NA	TRBV7-9	NA	TRBJ2-7	CASSSTTGSYEQYF	TGTGCCAGCAGCTCGACGACAGGTTCCTACGAGCAGTACTTC
NA	TRBV18	NA	TRBJ2-7	CASSPRRYEQYF	TGTGCCAGCTCACCCCGTCGCTACGAGCAGTACTTC
NA	TRBV18	TRBD1	TRBJ1-4	CASSHGTANEKLFF	TGTGCCAGCTCACACGGGACAGCAAATGAAAAACTGTTTTTT
NA	TRBV2	NA	TRBJ2-5	CASSEGFPRETQYF	TGTGCCAGCAGTGAAGGTTTCCCTCGGGAGACCCAGTACTTC
NA	TRBV6-1	TRBD1	TRBJ2-5	CASRDRATGQETQYF	TGTGCCAGCAGAGACAGGGCAACGGGGCAAGAGACCCAGTACTTC
NA	TRBV9	NA	TRBJ1-2	CASSVGRAGYTF	TGTGCCAGCAGCGTAGGGAGGGCTGGCTACACCTTC
NA	TRBV28	TRBD1	TRBJ1-2	CASSWGQGAQGYGYTF	TGTGCCAGCAGTTGGGGACAGGGGGCCCAAGGGTATGGCTACACCTTC
NA	TRBV15	NA	TRBJ2-7	CATSRASFPYEQYF	TGTGCCACCAGCAGAGCTAGCTTTCCCTACGAGCAGTACTTC
NA	TRBV2	NA	TRBJ1-2	CASTRSRDYGYTF	TGTGCCAGCACTCGGTCGCGGGACTATGGCTACACCTTC
NA	TRBV27	NA	TRBJ2-1	CASTTYGYNEQFF	TGTGCCAGCACCACCTACGGGTACAATGAGCAGTTCTTC
once	TRBV7-2	NA	TRBJ1-5	CASSAPGTRNQPQHF	TGTGCCAGCAGCGCCCCCGGGACAAGAAATCAGCCCCAGCATTTT
NA	TRBV5-1	TRBD1	TRBJ1-1	CASSLARGNEGNTEAFF	TGCGCCAGCAGCTTGGCCAGGGGGAATGAGGGGAACACTGAAGCTTTCTTT
NA	TRBV18	TRBD1	TRBJ2-7	CASSPGQGRTYEQYF	TGTGCCAGCTCACCGGGACAGGGGAGAACCTACGAGCAGTACTTC